The entry that follows covers one TCR beta chain sequence. The antigen is unknown. TCRdb fed the reads into MiXCR, producing one record per CDR3 protein. Of approximately 250,000 distinct CDR3 sequences in the sample, 5% to 8.5% were seen once. The CDR3 extends over 15 amino acids. Germline V lookup: CDR1 DFQATT, CDR2 SNEGSKA (reference sequence). Trimming shortened V by 0 bases and J by 2 bases, and 12 bases separated the two germline ends. This sample was taken from a study of T cell repertoires in cytomegalovirus infection. As for the study in general: It can be stated that public TCR beta signatures indicated CMV infection as well as a matching HLA type. Study-wide findings and caveats: CMV-specific TCR beta clonotypes restricted by HLA-C were the ones dominating the ex vivo response.

This chain uses TRBV20-1 with TRBJ2-3; perhaps TRBD2 as D (5 bases). This TCR was recovered from a human donor in good health (CMV status not recorded). Some clones in this sample may be carry-over from other donors' samples. Sequenced: PBMCs. The chain's CDR3 is CSARDSSISTDTQYF. As DNA, the CDR3 is TGCAGTGCTAGAGATTCTAGCATTTCCACAGATACGCAGTATTTT.